This paragraph reports one TCR beta chain. Trimming took off 6 bases at V and 8 bases at J, with 14 bases between the two ends. CDR3 length: 12 residues. Germline CDR1 is GTSNPN and CDR2 is SVGIG (reference sequence). This specimen comes from a study of chemoradiotherapy in HPV16-positive cancers. Profiling relied on immunoSEQ multiplex PCR, and the TCRdb table lists in-frame clones only, not all of them. Counted here are just over 15,000 clones, 60% to 85% occurring once; the ten biggest clones make up under 1.5%. The TCR was taken from a human donor with HPV-associated anogenital cancer. The sample was collected from a patient who underwent chemoradiotherapy. The J gene is TRBJ2-1, the V gene TRBV30; D unclear. The CDR3 spells CACRPAWDEQFF. CDR3 coding DNA: TGTGCCTGCCGACCCGCGTGGGATGAGCAGTTCTTC.